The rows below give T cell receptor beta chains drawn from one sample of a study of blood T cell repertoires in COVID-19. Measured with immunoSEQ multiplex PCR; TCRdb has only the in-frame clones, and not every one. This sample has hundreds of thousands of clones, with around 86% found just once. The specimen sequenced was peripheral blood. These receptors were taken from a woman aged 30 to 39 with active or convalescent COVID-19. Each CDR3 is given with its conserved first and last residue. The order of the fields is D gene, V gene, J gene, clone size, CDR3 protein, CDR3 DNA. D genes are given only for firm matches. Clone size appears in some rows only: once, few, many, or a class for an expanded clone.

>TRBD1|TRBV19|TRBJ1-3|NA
CATGSGQTHVRNTIYF
TGTGCCACCGGATCGGGACAGACGCACGTTAGAAACACCATATATTTT
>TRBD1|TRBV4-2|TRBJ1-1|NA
CASSQEFGQGKTEAFF
TGTGCCAGCAGCCAAGAGTTCGGACAGGGGAAGACTGAAGCTTTCTTT
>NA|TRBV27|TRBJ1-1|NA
CASMRGELVNLNTEAFF
TGTGCCAGCATGCGGGGAGAACTCGTTAACTTGAACACTGAAGCTTTCTTT
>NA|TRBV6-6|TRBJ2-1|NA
CASSFGLNNNEQFF
TGTGCCAGCAGCTTTGGACTAAATAACAATGAGCAGTTCTTC
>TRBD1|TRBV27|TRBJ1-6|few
CASSWGTGGINSPLHF
TGTGCCAGCAGTTGGGGAACAGGGGGCATTAATTCACCCCTCCACTTT
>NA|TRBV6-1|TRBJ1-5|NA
CASSDRNSNQPQHF
TGTGCCAGCAGTGACAGGAATAGCAATCAGCCCCAGCATTTT
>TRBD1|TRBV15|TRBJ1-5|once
CATSIGTGLFQPQHF
TGTGCCACCAGCATCGGGACAGGGCTTTTTCAGCCCCAGCATTTT
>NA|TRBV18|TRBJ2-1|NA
CASSPPGLSQYNEQFF
TGTGCCAGCTCACCACCCGGACTAAGTCAATACAATGAGCAGTTCTTC
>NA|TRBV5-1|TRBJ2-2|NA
CASRNGGGPVPGELFF
TGCGCCAGCAGGAACGGCGGAGGGCCGGTTCCCGGGGAGCTGTTTTTT
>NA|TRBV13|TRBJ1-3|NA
CASSFYRAERAGNTIYF
TGTGCCAGCAGCTTCTACAGGGCAGAAAGGGCTGGAAACACCATATATTTT
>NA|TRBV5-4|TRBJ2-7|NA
CASSLSGRGSDYEQYF
TGTGCCAGCAGCTTGTCAGGCAGGGGTTCTGATTACGAGCAGTACTTC
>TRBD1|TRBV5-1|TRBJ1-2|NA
CASSSWGQGTEDYGYTF
TGCGCCAGCAGCTCTTGGGGACAGGGGACGGAGGACTATGGCTACACCTTC
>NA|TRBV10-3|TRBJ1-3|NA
CAISESGGGYSGNTIYF
TGTGCCATCAGTGAGTCTGGCGGAGGATACTCTGGAAACACCATATATTTT
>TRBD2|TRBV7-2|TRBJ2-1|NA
CASSVLAGGGSEQFF
TGTGCCAGCAGCGTCCTAGCGGGGGGTGGCAGTGAGCAGTTCTTC
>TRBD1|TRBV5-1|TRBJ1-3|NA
CASSLGTGGNTIYF
TGCGCCAGCAGCCTCGGGACAGGAGGAAACACCATATATTTT
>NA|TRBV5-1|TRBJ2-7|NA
CASSLAQGYEQYF
TGCGCCAGCAGCTTGGCACAGGGCTACGAGCAGTACTTC
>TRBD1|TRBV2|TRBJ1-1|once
CASSDGQGGMNTEAFF
TGTGCCAGCAGTGACGGGCAGGGGGGTATGAACACTGAAGCTTTCTTT
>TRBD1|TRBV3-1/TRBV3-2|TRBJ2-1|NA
CASSLGQGRGNEQFF
TGTGCCAGCAGCCTGGGACAGGGTAGAGGTAATGAGCAGTTCTTC
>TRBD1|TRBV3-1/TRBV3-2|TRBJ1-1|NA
CASGTGYGNTEAFF
TGTGCCAGCGGGACAGGGTACGGGAACACTGAAGCTTTCTTT
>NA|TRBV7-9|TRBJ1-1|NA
CASSLGTGRPGVTEAFF
TGTGCCAGCAGCTTAGGAACAGGGCGGCCGGGCGTCACTGAAGCTTTCTTT
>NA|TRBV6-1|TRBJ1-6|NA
CASSEALRDSPLHF
TGTGCCAGCAGTGAAGCGCTACGGGATTCACCCCTCCACTTT
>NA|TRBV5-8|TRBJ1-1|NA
CASSFRAFF
TGTGCCAGCAGCTTTCGGGCTTTCTTT
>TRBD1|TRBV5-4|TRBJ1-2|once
CASSLGTGGRGYTF
TGTGCCAGCAGCTTGGGGACAGGGGGCCGGGGCTACACCTTC
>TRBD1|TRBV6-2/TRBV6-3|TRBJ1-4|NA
CASSSGQGNTNEKLFF
TGTGCCAGCAGTTCAGGACAGGGGAACACTAATGAAAAACTGTTTTTT
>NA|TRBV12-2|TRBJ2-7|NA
CASRLVRQGAGPGPYEQYF
TGTGCAAGTCGCTTAGTAAGACAGGGGGCTGGGCCCGGACCCTACGAGCAGTACTTC
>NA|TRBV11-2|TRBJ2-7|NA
CASSFPLGDSPFMQYF
TGTGCCAGCAGCTTTCCCTTGGGGGACTCACCCTTTATGCAGTACTTC
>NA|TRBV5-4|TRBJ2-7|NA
CASSASYF
TGTGCCAGCAGCGCGTCTTACTTC
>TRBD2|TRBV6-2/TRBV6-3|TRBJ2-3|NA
CASSYPAASGGETDTQYF
TGTGCCAGCAGTTACCCCGCGGCTAGCGGGGGGGAAACAGATACGCAGTATTTT
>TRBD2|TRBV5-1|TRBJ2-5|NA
CASSFWSSGQETQYF
TGCGCCAGCAGCTTTTGGTCTAGCGGGCAAGAGACCCAGTACTTC
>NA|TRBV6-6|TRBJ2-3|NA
CASRRLDTQYF
TGTGCCAGCAGGAGGTTGGATACGCAGTATTTT
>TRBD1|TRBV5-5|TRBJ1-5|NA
CASSWGQRDGKISNQPQHF
TGTGCCAGCAGCTGGGGACAGAGGGACGGAAAAATTAGCAATCAGCCCCAGCATTTT
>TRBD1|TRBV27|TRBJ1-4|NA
CASRGTGFGNEKLFF
TGTGCCAGCAGAGGGACAGGGTTCGGTAATGAAAAACTGTTTTTT
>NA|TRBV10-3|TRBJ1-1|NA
CAISEGQSNTEAFF
TGTGCCATCAGTGAGGGACAGTCGAACACTGAAGCTTTCTTT
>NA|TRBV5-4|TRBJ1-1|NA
CASSGTRDRNTEAFF
TGTGCCAGCAGCGGAACCAGGGATAGGAACACTGAAGCTTTCTTT
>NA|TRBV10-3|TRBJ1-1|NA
CAIRGHPYTEAFF
TGTGCCATCAGGGGACACCCTTACACTGAAGCTTTCTTT
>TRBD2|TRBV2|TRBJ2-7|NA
CASSDMGGPYEQYF
TGTGCCAGCAGTGATATGGGAGGGCCCTACGAGCAGTACTTC
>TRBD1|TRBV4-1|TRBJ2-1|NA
CASSPSKGAERYNEQFF
TGCGCCAGCAGCCCGTCTAAGGGGGCGGAGCGGTACAATGAGCAGTTCTTC
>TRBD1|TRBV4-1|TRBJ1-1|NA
CASSQDRDSYMNTEAFF
TGCGCCAGCAGCCAAGATCGGGACAGTTACATGAACACTGAAGCTTTCTTT
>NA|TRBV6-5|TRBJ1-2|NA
CASSYTLLNYGYTF
TGTGCCAGCAGTTATACACTACTTAACTATGGCTACACCTTC
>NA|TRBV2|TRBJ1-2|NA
CASGTGEAGYTF
TGTGCCAGCGGAACGGGGGAAGCTGGCTACACCTTC
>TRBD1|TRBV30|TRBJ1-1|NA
CAWSVGPIKDRGDTEAFF
TGTGCCTGGAGTGTAGGACCGATAAAGGACAGGGGGGACACTGAAGCTTTCTTT
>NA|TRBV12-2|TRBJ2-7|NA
CASRLAKKSDNYEQYF
TGTGCAAGTCGCTTAGCAAAAAAATCGGACAACTACGAGCAGTACTTC
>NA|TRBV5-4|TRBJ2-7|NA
CASSLAENYEQYF
TGTGCCAGCAGCTTGGCCGAGAATTACGAGCAGTACTTC
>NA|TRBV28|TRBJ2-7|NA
CASSSRPGYEQYF
TGTGCCAGCAGTTCTCGTCCCGGCTACGAGCAGTACTTC
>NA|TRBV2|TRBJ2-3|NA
CASSTRDTQYF
TGTGCCAGCAGTACTAGGGATACGCAGTATTTT
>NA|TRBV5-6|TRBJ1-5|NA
CASSLLQGIQPQHF
TGTGCCAGCAGCTTGTTACAGGGAATACAGCCCCAGCATTTT
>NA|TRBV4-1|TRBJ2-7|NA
CASSQEATSSYEQYF
TGCGCCAGCAGCCAAGAAGCGACGAGCTCCTACGAGCAGTACTTC
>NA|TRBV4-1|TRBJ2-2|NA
CASSRGNTGELFF
TGCGCCAGCAGCAGGGGGAACACCGGGGAGCTGTTTTTT